What follows is one TCR beta chain and its context. J gave up 4 bases and V 2 bases, and 6 bases lay outside the gene matches. In germline, CDR1 is DFQATT, CDR2 SNEGSKA (reference sequence). The CDR3 extends over 15 amino acids. This sample was taken from a study of blood T cells in healthy people across ages. Through a sample-barcoded 5' primer and a J-beta primer mix, a second PCR was run for about 7 to 12 cycles. TCRdb itself ran the 5' RACE reads through MiXCR, one entry per CDR3 protein. The table shows some 860,000 distinct CDR3 sequences, with more than 55% occurring only once. The sequence came from a man aged 40-49 years in good health. This sequence joins TRBV20-1 and TRBJ2-1; 9 nucleotides line up with TRBD2. The specimen was blood. DNA of the CDR3: TGCAGTGCTAGAAGGCGGGGGGGACAATACAATGAGCAGTTCTTC. Amino acid sequence: CSARRRGGQYNEQFF.